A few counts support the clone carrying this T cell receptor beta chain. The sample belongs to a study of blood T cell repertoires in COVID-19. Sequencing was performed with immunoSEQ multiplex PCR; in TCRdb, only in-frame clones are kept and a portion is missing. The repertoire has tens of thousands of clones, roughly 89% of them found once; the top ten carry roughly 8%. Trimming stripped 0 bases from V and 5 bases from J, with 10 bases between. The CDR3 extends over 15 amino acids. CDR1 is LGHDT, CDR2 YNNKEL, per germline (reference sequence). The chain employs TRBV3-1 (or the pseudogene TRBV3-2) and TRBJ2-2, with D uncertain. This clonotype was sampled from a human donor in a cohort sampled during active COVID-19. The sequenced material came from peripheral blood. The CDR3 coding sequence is TGTGCCAGCAGCCAAGATTCAACACAGACCGGGGAGCTGTTTTTT. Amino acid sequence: CASSQDSTQTGELFF.